The clone carrying this T cell receptor beta chain occurred a few times. What it recognizes is unknown. The sample comes from a study of human T cells and chemical hapten exposure. Study conclusions and caveats: Expanded TCR sets contained significantly more large CDR3 similarity clusters than controls.

TCRdb passed the RACE reads through MiXCR, listing each CDR3 protein once. The table records roughly 100,000 distinct CDR3 sequences, under 35% of them present only once. This CDR3 comprises 14 residues. With 1 base clipped from V and 8 bases from J, the junction kept 3 bases outside the gene matches. CDR1 is KGHSH and CDR2 is LQKENI in the germline V gene. Stated time point: patch test 3, about 24 weeks after DPC sensitization. Indicated treatment: therapeutic diphenylcyclopropenone sensitization with weekly scalp DPC. The sequenced sample was whole blood, obtained in connection with sensitization to the hapten diphenylcyclopropenone (DPC). This chain joins TRBV18 and TRBJ2-1, with 9 bases identical to TRBD2. The TCR sequence derives from a man in his forties with alopecia areata. Some clones in this sample may be carry-over from other donors' samples. The CDR3 coding sequence is TGTGCCAGCTCACCACTAGCGGGAGAGCATGAGCAGTTCTTC. Translating it yields CASSPLAGEHEQFF.